The clone carrying this T cell receptor beta chain was counted only a few times. What it recognizes is unknown. CDR1 and CDR2 (germline): SEHNR, FQNEAQ (reference sequence). The V end was cut by 4 bases, the J end by 12 bases, with 19 bases between. The CDR3 covers 13 residues. Each CDR3 protein is one row after TCRdb ran MiXCR on the 5' RACE reads. The sample lists about 83,000 distinct CDR3 sequences; about 10% were seen once. The sample originates from a study of early T cells in non-severe SARS-CoV-2 infection. Regarding the study as a whole: CD4 and private specificities were missed by VDJdb matching, which favored anti-spike CD8 responses.

Source: whole blood, taken at baseline. The TCR originated in an adult who was a healthcare worker with PCR-confirmed SARS-CoV-2 infection or an uninfected control (not recorded which). The V and J genes are TRBV7-9 and TRBJ2-7; D is unclear. The CDR3 loop reads CASSSPLVLRMYF. In DNA, the CDR3 is TGTGCCAGCAGCTCTCCTCTGGTCTTGCGGATGTACTTC.